This TCR beta chain is drawn from a study of blood T cell repertoires in COVID-19. For the study at large: Sites across the United States, Italy and Spain contributed samples from acute and convalescent COVID-19.

V was clipped by 6 bases and J by 1 base, with 13 bases between them. The CDR3 has 14 amino acids. Germline V CDR1 and CDR2: MDHEN, SYDVKM. Authors' analysis steps: Reference gene primers were amplified, and this amplification served to estimate nucleated cell counts. Clones were read by immunoSEQ multiplex PCR, and TCRdb kept only the in-frame ones, dropping some. D and trimming were read from the DNA, whereas the V and J calls and clone size are those reported in that table. Of some 210,000 clones listed, approximately 80% are singletons. The receptor's source is a human donor in a cohort sampled during active COVID-19. The rearrangement uses TRBV28 and TRBJ2-7; tentative D call: TRBD2 (6 bases). The sample consisted of peripheral blood. The DNA for the CDR3 is TGTGCCAGCAGCTCCCAGGAGGGGTCCTACGAGCAGTACTTC. It translates to CASSSQEGSYEQYF. The whole variable domain, filled in from reference TRBV28 and TRBJ2-7, reads DVKVTQSSRYLVKRTGEKVFLECVQDMDHENMFWYRQDPGLGLRLIYFSYDVKMKEKGDIPEGYSVSREKKERFSLILESASTNQTSMYLCASSSQEGSYEQYFGPGTRLTVT.